This T cell receptor (beta chain) was sequenced during a study of blood T cell repertoires in COVID-19. Study summary: Researchers got acute and convalescent COVID-19 samples from the United States, Italy and Spain. T cells, B-cell-depleted T cells, or PBMCs provided the cDNA or gDNA that served as material.

Germline V lookup: CDR1 MNHNS, CDR2 SASEGT. The length of the CDR3 is 15 residues. J lost 5 bases, V lost 2 bases, and 4 bases had no gene match. Original data processing: Scientists estimated how many nucleated cells there were by amplifying reference gene primers. Only in-frame clones appear in the TCRdb table, and some are missing; sequencing was by immunoSEQ multiplex PCR. V and J calls and clone size are those listed in that table; D and trimming were worked out from the DNA. The sample gives about 210,000 clones, approximately 82% of which show up once; approximately 12% is in the top ten. Sequenced sample: peripheral blood. The rearrangement uses TRBV6-1 and TRBJ1-2; 11 bases line up with TRBD1. The TCR comes from a woman aged 40 to 49 with acute or convalescent COVID-19. The CDR3 DNA reads as TGTGCCAGCAGTGAATGGGACAGGGGGGGGTATGGCTACACCTTC. Its protein is CASSEWDRGGYGYTF.